This T cell receptor (beta chain) was profiled in a study of cytomegalovirus exposure and HLA in healthy donors (TCRdb year 2017). Background on the whole study: In an earlier analysis of about 560 of the donors, under 300 Gb of sequence data and some 100 million unique TCR beta sequences from roughly 200 million T cells were reported. The study used immunosequencing to profile the T cell repertoires of more than 650 subjects and linked those repertoires to cytomegalovirus serostatus. Donor age, sex, ethnicity and CMV serostatus were compiled together with the repertoire data. A later genetic analysis used genome-wide SNP genotypes for about 65% of the roughly 670 donors, treating that subset as a discovery cohort. The study combined high-throughput TCR immunosequencing, statistical association of individual TCRs with disease status, and machine learning to predict cytomegalovirus infection status. Among the roughly 380 genotyped donors, around 81% belonged to the genetic ancestry cluster associated with self-reported Caucasian donors. An earlier analysis of roughly 600 of the donors used high-throughput TCR beta sequencing to judge whether each TCR beta V gene segment behaved as functional or pseudogenic. The number of typed donors differed by locus: about 620-630 for A, B, C, DRB1 and DQB1; approximately 520 for DQA1; approximately 600 for DPA1; and roughly 470 for DPB1. Across approximately 420 genotyped donors of the cohort, an average of about 200,000 unique TCR beta nucleotide sequences per donor were sequenced, and approximately 19% of those sequences were non-productive. The study was designed to test whether signatures of past pathogen exposure could be identified by cataloging public T cell receptors. An early release covering 550 to 650 HLA-typed donors comprised about 300 gigabases of sequencing data and tens of millions of unique TCR sequences. To study patterns of TCR occurrence, a later analysis re-analyzed previously published TCR beta repertoires from around 670 donors and added high-resolution HLA genotyping. Along with the roughly 710-subject first cohort, a separate validation cohort of 120 different subjects was used. All discovery cohort repertoires had been generated on a single sequencing platform. HLA typing covered class I and class II loci at four-digit resolution. In the later analysis, no new phenotypic data were used to find candidate immune exposures; instead, reliance was placed on TCR beta sequences and their occurrence across donors. Five DR-DQ haplotypes were treated as single units for association and clustering because of strong linkage in the cohort. General conclusions and limits of the study: In this cohort, only TCR beta chains were sequenced, and detectable features were limited by the absence of alpha or paired-chain data. Sequencing depth was assumed to be roughly uniform across donors in the presence/absence analyses, though that assumption may not hold. Some IMGT-functional V segments, including TRBV6-2 and TRBV6-3, could not be told apart with the 87-base-pair reads, so those segments were excluded. The study gave a list of under 200 TCR beta chains associated with cytomegalovirus. In an earlier analysis of roughly 500 of the donors, most TCR beta V segments appeared in productive rearrangements about 90% or about 30% of the time, broadly matching IMGT annotations. When HLA alleles, especially DR and DQ, strongly co-occurred, TCR associations were difficult to assign to individual alleles. Three of the identified cytomegalovirus-associated TCR beta chains were confirmed in vitro to be specific for cytomegalovirus antigens. A later genetic analysis reported fewer N-insertions in productive TCRs among donors in an Asian-associated ancestry cluster than the roughly 720-donor mean. According to a later analysis, most CMV-associated TCR beta chains appeared to be HLA-restricted, and the HLA associations seemed to be driven largely by CMV exposure. The classifier was reported to diagnose cytomegalovirus status with high specificity and sensitivity in both the original and validation cohorts. At a false discovery rate of 0.05, a later analysis linked about 16,000 TCR beta sequences to specific HLA alleles. While some public TCRs were present in many individuals, most TCR sequences turned up only very rarely across donors. HLA typing was unavailable for some donors at each locus, so association tests used only the typed subset. In a later genetic analysis, a missense DCLRE1C variant was associated with V-gene and J-gene trimming of TCR beta chains, and the association was replicated in an independent cohort. The sequencing pipeline was judged likely to have produced a cluster of highly shared sequence variants as a technical artifact. Several of the top co-occurrence clusters appeared to be linked to parvovirus B19, influenza, CMV and Epstein-Barr virus, according to a later analysis. A further reported finding was that TCR beta sequences accurately predicted the HLA-A and HLA-B alleles for most subjects in the first cohort. According to the authors, the approach could potentially be generalized to other disease states and immunological phenotypes. Because counts were too low, roughly 18 rarely observed V segments, including chromosome 9 orphons, were left out of the earlier analysis of approximately 500 of the donors. The only immune exposure information available for the cohort was CMV serostatus. Linkage disequilibrium might explain the correlated functional status among segregating V segments, but an unknown experimental factor could not be ruled out. A later analysis found that HLA-associated TCR beta chains were more clonally expanded and had lower generation probabilities than equally common non-associated chains. In a later analysis, TCR association rates were found to vary across HLA loci, with the most associated TCRs seen for DRB1 alleles and the fewest for HLA-C alleles.

Germline trimming amounts to 6 bases on V and 5 bases on J, with 11 as the count of junction bases outside the gene matches. Based on the germline V gene (reference sequence), the CDR1 and CDR2 sequences are SEHNR and FQNEAQ. From the cysteine through the phenylalanine, the CDR3 covers 16 amino acids. Only the CDR3 part of the read is kept: 48 bases, read in frame from the first base. To prepare the library, the immunoSEQ multiplex PCR assay was applied. A mixture of 60 forward primers for TCR Vbeta segments and 13 reverse primers for TCR Jbeta segments was used in the multiplex PCR. Amplification of the CDR3 region of rearranged TCR beta genes was performed with a multiplex PCR assay on genomic DNA. The amplified TCR beta libraries were sequenced on the Illumina HiSeq System as 87-base-pair reads. On the authors' methods: In a later analysis, approximately 74 million unique TCR beta chains were counted across the roughly 610 repertoires, and about 10 million of these chains were shared by at least two donors. A nearest-neighbor algorithm error-corrected the raw reads and collapsed the reads into unique sequences, merging closely related sequences to remove PCR and sequencing errors. Alignment of CDR3 sequences to IMGT reference sequences was used to assign V, D and J gene segments. For a sequence to be retained, a match of at least six nucleotides to both a V gene segment and a J gene segment was required. Rearrangements were classified as productive when the CDR3 lacked stop codons and remained in frame with V and J, and all other rearrangements were classified as non-productive. CDR3 was defined according to IMGT convention as the region running from the second conserved V-encoded cysteine to the conserved J-encoded phenylalanine. In an earlier analysis of approximately 500 of the donors, sequences lacking an unambiguous match to a single V gene segment were excluded. An earlier analysis of 587 of the donors classified V segments as functional when productive rearrangements were above 56.7% and as segregating when the standard deviation between donors was above 5%. A statistical classification framework was developed to diagnose cytomegalovirus status using the catalog of TCR beta chain sequences. A later analysis assigned V and J genes by comparing TCR nucleotide sequences with IMGT/GENE-DB human TR gene sequences. Using the TCRdist pipeline, a later analysis assigned CDR3 sequences along with most-parsimonious VDJ recombination scenarios. In a later analysis, each TCR beta chain was defined by its CDR3 amino acid sequence together with its V-gene family, and reads lacking a unique V-gene family were excluded. To address suspected cross-contamination and a sequencing artifact, a later analysis removed roughly 640 highly shared, low-generation-probability nucleotide sequences. In a later analysis, a clonal expansion index for each public chain was calculated from normalized within-repertoire ranks of inferred template counts. In a later analysis, generation probabilities were computed with a VDJ recombination model fitted to out-of-frame rearrangements, and the resulting probabilities were checked against IGoR. A later analysis scored TCR-TCR, TCR-HLA and TCR-CMV co-occurrence with hypergeometric tests, applying a repertoire-size bias correction to TCR pairs. To estimate false discovery rates, a later analysis permuted the HLA or CMV assignments 20 times. In a later analysis, co-occurring TCRs were grouped with DBSCAN, and TCRdist sequence similarity was added when clustering was performed within HLA-allele-positive subsets. Co-occurrence clustering excluded repertoires with fewer than 30,000 or more than 120,000 public chains, plus five with anomalous nucleotide sharing. What TCRdb holds here is the immuneACCESS table cut down to in-frame rearrangements. Part of the clones is not present; checked against another copy, under half of the missing clones reflect an unresolved V gene, and the others are unexplained. Clone size and V and J calls were adopted from that table, with D and trimming inferred from the DNA. Within this sample are some 110,000 clones, with about four fifths of them counted one time only. Of the sample, around 5.8% is held by the ten largest clones.

With regard to this clone: Its antigen is unknown. No much larger clone is present one base from it, and per-base qualities are unavailable.

The cohort consisted of hundreds of healthy bone marrow donors. At the time of sampling, every cohort member was nominally healthy, though immune exposures that went unrecorded were likely present. The donor was CMV seropositive and belonged to the group of 250 to 300 seropositive cohort members. Every donor gave a peripheral blood sample, and the peripheral blood mononuclear cells from that sample were used for TCR beta sequencing. Genomic DNA was extracted from the blood cell samples with the Qiagen DNeasy Blood Extraction Kit. The sample consisted of PBMCs. This TCR derives from a woman aged 45-59 years in good health and CMV-seropositive. Rearrangement joined TRBV7-9 to TRBJ2-7; 12 bases in between match TRBD1. The encoded CDR3 is CASSAGTGGAYDEQYF. Here is the DNA: TGTGCCAGCAGTGCCGGGACAGGGGGCGCCTACGACGAGCAGTACTTC.